This passage covers 20 T cell receptor beta chains from one sample sequenced in a study of T cells in Graves' hyperthyroidism and ophthalmopathy. The CDR3 regions of TCR beta were amplified from RNA transcripts. The TCR CDR3 first-round RT-PCR relied on the HTBI primer set. MiXCR, run by TCRdb on the multiplex PCR reads, gives a single entry per CDR3 protein. The sample records about 540,000 distinct CDR3 sequences, under 60% being singletons. Material for sequencing was peripheral blood or thyroid tissue (not recorded which). The receptors originated from a woman aged 18-29 years with Graves' hyperthyroidism.

This clonotype was counted ten times or more. This chain joins TRBV7-8 and TRBJ1-1, with TRBD1 identical over 7 bases. After removal of 5 bases from V and 0 bases from J, the junction contained 9 bases not matched to a gene. This CDR3 comprises 16 residues. CDR1 is SGHVS and CDR2 is FQNEAQ in the germline V gene. CDR3: CASSPLQGEMNTEAFF. As DNA, the CDR3 is TGTGCCAGCAGCCCCCTTCAGGGGGAAATGAACACTGAAGCTTTCTTT. The full variable domain, its missing parts supplied by reference TRBV7-8 and TRBJ1-1, is GAGVSQSPRYKVAKRGQDVALRCDPISGHVSLFWYQQALGQGPEFLTYFQNEAQLDKSGLPSDRFFAERPEGSVSTLKIQRTQQEDSAVYLCASSPLQGEMNTEAFFGQGTRLTVV.

As regards this clonotype: Given a much more abundant clone one base away, this may be a read error. This chain links TRBV12-3 or TRBV12-4 with TRBJ2-7, with D possibly being TRBD1 (6 bases). This CDR3 comprises 13 residues. With 7 bases removed from V and 2 bases from J, the gap between germline ends came to 12 bases. The CDR3 reads CASNYRQAYEQYF. The CDR3 DNA is TGTGCCAGCAATTACAGACAGGCCTACGAGCAGTACTTC.

V is TRBV6-2 or TRBV6-3 and J is TRBJ2-6, with TRBD1 matching 7 bases. Germline trimming cut 5 bases from V and 0 bases from J; bases unmatched to any gene: 7. The germline CDR1 and CDR2 sequences are MNHEY and SVGEGT. The CDR3 contains 17 residues. The CDR3 sequence is CASSRDSDYSGANVLTF. The CDR3 DNA sequence: TGTGCCAGCAGTAGGGACAGTGATTACTCTGGGGCCAACGTCCTGACTTTC.

The genes are TRBV7-2 and TRBJ2-7; TRBD1 aligns across 7 bases. This CDR3 has 18 residues. V gave up 5 bases and J gave up 4 bases; unmatched junction bases: 20. The germline V gene has CDR1 SGHTA and CDR2 FQGNSA. Here the CDR3 DNA reads TGTGCCAGCAGCCCGGTCGACAGGGTGGCTGGCGGGCCGTACGAGCAGTACTTC. Translated: CASSPVDRVAGGPYEQYF.

This clonotype was observed a handful of times. V gene TRBV6-5 combines with J gene TRBJ2-7; TRBD1 agrees at 10 bases. Trimming took 7 bases from V and 4 from J; bases not matched to a gene: 10. The length of the CDR3 is 15 residues. The germline V gene encodes CDR1 MNHEY and CDR2 SVGAGI. Here the CDR3 reads CASTPGQGVSYEQYF. CDR3 in DNA: TGTGCCAGCACCCCCGGACAGGGGGTATCGTACGAGCAGTACTTC.

The genes are TRBV7-6 and TRBJ1-3; D unresolved. The V end lost 2 bases, the J end lost 8 bases, and 10 bases lay between the germline ends. Germline V gene lookup returns CDR1 SGHVS and CDR2 FNYEAQ. This CDR3 comprises 13 residues. This CDR3 reads CASSLTSGDTIYF. Written as DNA, the CDR3 is TGTGCCAGCAGCTTAACTAGCGGGGACACCATATATTTT.

CDR3 protein: CASSLVGDFDNEKLFF. The CDR3 nucleotides are TGTGCCAGCAGCTTAGTCGGGGATTTCGATAATGAAAAACTGTTTTTT. The chain uses TRBV7-6 and TRBJ1-4, with D unresolved. The germline CDR1 and CDR2 sequences are SGHVS and FNYEAQ. Trimming pared 1 base from V and 4 bases from J, leaving 13 bases between. CDR3 length: 16 residues.

The chain recombines TRBV5-1 with TRBJ2-5; D unclear. CDR3 length: 14 residues. V was trimmed by 0 bases and J by 9 bases, leaving 15 bases between them. Germline CDR1 reads SGHRS; CDR2 reads YFSETQ. The CDR3 loop is CASSLGQVQEAQYF. The CDR3 DNA is TGCGCCAGCAGCTTGGGGCAGGTCCAAGAAGCCCAGTACTTC.

This clonotype was recorded a few times. V gene TRBV11-2 combines with J gene TRBJ1-1; 8 nucleotides line up with TRBD1. CDR3 length: 19 amino acids. V dropped 4 bases and J dropped 5; count of bases not matched to a gene: 21. Germline CDR1 SGHAT, CDR2 FQNNGV. CDR3 protein: CASSSPLRGPRGWGTEAFF. The CDR3 DNA is TGTGCCAGCAGCTCGCCTCTCAGGGGGCCCCGCGGTTGGGGAACTGAAGCTTTCTTT.

This clonotype was seen more than once but under ten times. This chain links TRBV2 with TRBJ2-5; 14 bases align to TRBD2. Germline values: CDR1 SNHLY, CDR2 FYNNEI. V trimming: 9 bases; J trimming: 5 bases; junction bases outside the gene matches: 2. This CDR3 comprises 13 residues. The CDR3 spells CASGTSGSETQYF. The CDR3 bases are TGTGCCAGTGGGACTAGCGGGAGTGAGACCCAGTACTTC. Together with reference TRBV2 and TRBJ2-5, the CDR3 gives the full variable domain: EPEVTQTPSHQVTQMGQEVILRCVPISNHLYFYWYRQILGQKVEFLVSFYNNEISEKSEIFDDQFSVERPDGSNFTLKIRSTKLEDSAMYFCASGTSGSETQYFGPGTRLLVL.

The genes are TRBV30 and TRBJ2-2; D might be TRBD1 (5 bases). Germline assignment: CDR1 GTSNPN and CDR2 SVGIG (reference sequence). CDR3 length equals 14 residues. V dropped 1 base and J dropped 1 base, with 7 bases sitting between them. As DNA, the CDR3 is TGTGCCTGGAGTGAAACAGGGAACACCGGGGAGCTGTTTTTT. It codes for CAWSETGNTGELFF.

V is TRBV7-2 and J is TRBJ1-6, with D unresolved. V was shortened by 1 base and J by 4 bases, with 5 bases between the two germline ends. CDR3 length: 14 residues. CDR1 is SGHTA, CDR2 FQGNSA, per germline. CDR3 sequence: CASSLGEYNSPLHF. In nucleotides, the CDR3 is TGTGCCAGCAGCTTAGGAGAGTATAATTCACCCCTCCACTTT.

This clonotype was observed at least ten times. This chain joins TRBV5-8 and TRBJ1-2; 7 bases match TRBD1. CDR1 SGHTS and CDR2 YDEGEE come from the germline V gene. J lost 0 bases, V lost 4 bases, and 6 bases had no gene match. This CDR3 contains 15 residues. The CDR3 sequence: CASSADRKSNYGYTF. The DNA of the CDR3 is TGTGCCAGCAGCGCGGACAGGAAATCTAACTATGGCTACACCTTC.

This clonotype was seen at least ten times. The V call is TRBV12-3 or TRBV12-4, the J call TRBJ2-7; 7 bases agree with TRBD2. CDR3 length: 14 residues. With 8 bases clipped from V and 0 bases from J, the junction kept 7 bases outside the gene matches. CDR3 bases: TGTGCCAGCTACCTCGGCGGGAGCTCCTACGAGCAGTACTTC. Translated, it gives CASYLGGSSYEQYF.

This clonotype showed up just a few times. The chain combines TRBV2 with TRBJ2-1; 12 bases match TRBD2. The ends lost 4 bases at V and 10 bases at J; junction bases unmatched: 2. Looked up from germline, CDR1 is SNHLY and CDR2 is FYNNEI. CDR3 length: 13 amino acids. This CDR3 is CASSGLAGDEQFF. In DNA, the CDR3 is TGTGCCAGCAGTGGACTAGCGGGAGACGAGCAGTTCTTC. Full variable domain (outside the CDR3, taken from reference TRBV2 and TRBJ2-1): EPEVTQTPSHQVTQMGQEVILRCVPISNHLYFYWYRQILGQKVEFLVSFYNNEISEKSEIFDDQFSVERPDGSNFTLKIRSTKLEDSAMYFCASSGLAGDEQFFGPGTRLTVL.

The chain employs TRBV7-3 and TRBJ2-5, with 9 positions matching TRBD1. This CDR3 has 15 residues. Germline values: CDR1 SGHTA, CDR2 FQGTGA. The junction had 7 bases not matched to a gene; V was cut back by 5 bases and J by 3 bases. CDR3 loop: CASSRGDRAKETQYF. The DNA for the CDR3 is TGTGCCAGCAGCAGGGGGGACAGGGCGAAAGAGACCCAGTACTTC.

This clonotype was found many times. The chain couples TRBV5-5 to TRBJ2-7; no clear D. The CDR3 has 12 residues. V was trimmed by 3 bases and J by 7 bases, leaving 11 bases between them. Looked up from germline, CDR1 is SGHKS and CDR2 is YYEKEE (reference sequence). DNA of the CDR3: TGTGCCAGCAGCTCATCACTGGGGGAGCAGTACTTC. It translates to CASSSSLGEQYF.

This chain links TRBV5-5 with TRBJ2-7, with a weak D call TRBD2 (7 bases). The V end lost 0 bases, the J end lost 4 bases, and 14 bases lay between the germline ends. This CDR3 has 15 amino acids. In germline, CDR1 is SGHKS, CDR2 YYEKEE (reference sequence). CDR3 sequence reads: CASSLERGGGYEQYF. The CDR3 nucleotides are TGTGCCAGCAGCTTGGAGAGGGGGGGGGGATACGAGCAGTACTTC.

In this sample, this clonotype turned up a few times. A single base separates this from a much larger clone, so it may be a read error. In DNA, the CDR3 is TGTGCCACCGGCGGTGGGACCGCTGAAAAACTGTTTTTT. It specifies CATGGGTAEKLFF. This sequence joins TRBV15 and TRBJ1-4; D may be TRBD1 (5 bases). Germline V CDR1 and CDR2: LNHNV, YYDKDF (reference sequence). The CDR3 is 13 amino acids. Trimming took off 8 bases at V and 7 bases at J, with 14 bases between the two ends.

This clonotype was observed at least ten times. The rearrangement joins TRBV2 to TRBJ1-2; D perhaps matches TRBD1 (6 bases). Germline CDR1 and CDR2: SNHLY and FYNNEI. The CDR3 has 15 residues. Trimming took 4 bases from V and 2 from J, leaving 14 bases between them. DNA for the CDR3: TGTGCCAGCAGTGGCCGACAGGTTCTCAACTATGGCTACACCTTC. Amino acid sequence: CASSGRQVLNYGYTF.